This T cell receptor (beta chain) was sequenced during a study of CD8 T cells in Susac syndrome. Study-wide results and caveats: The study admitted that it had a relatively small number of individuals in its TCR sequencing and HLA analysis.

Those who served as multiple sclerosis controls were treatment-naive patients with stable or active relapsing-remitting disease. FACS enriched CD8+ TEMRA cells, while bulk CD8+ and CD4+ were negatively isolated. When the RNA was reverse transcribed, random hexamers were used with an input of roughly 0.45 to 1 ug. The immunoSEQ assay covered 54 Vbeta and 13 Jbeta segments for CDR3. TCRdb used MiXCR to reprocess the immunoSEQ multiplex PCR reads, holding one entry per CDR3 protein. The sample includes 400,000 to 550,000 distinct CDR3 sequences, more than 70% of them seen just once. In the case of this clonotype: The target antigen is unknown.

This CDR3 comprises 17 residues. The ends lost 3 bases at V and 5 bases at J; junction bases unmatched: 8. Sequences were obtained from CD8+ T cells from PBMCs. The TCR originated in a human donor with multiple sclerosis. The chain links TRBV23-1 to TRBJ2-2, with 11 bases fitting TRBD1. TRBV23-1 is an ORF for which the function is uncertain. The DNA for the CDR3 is TGCGCCAGCAGTCACGCGCCGGGACAGGGGGTAACCGGGGAGCTGTTTTTT. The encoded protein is CASSHAPGQGVTGELFF.